This is a list of T cell receptor beta chains from one sample in a study of CD8+CD57+ T cells in acquired aplastic anemia. TCRdb passed the reads through MiXCR, listing each CDR3 protein once. The sample shows around 180,000 distinct CDR3 sequences, around 48% of them seen only once. Source material: sorted CD4+, CD8+, or CD8+CD57+ T cells (not recorded which) from PBMCs. These receptors were obtained from a human donor with aplastic anemia. Both conserved end residues are trimmed from each CDR3. Fields, in order: V gene, J gene, CDR3 protein.

TRBV11-2,TRBJ1-2,ASSQRETEDGYT
TRBV7-9,TRBJ1-2,ASSITGGGGYT
TRBV7-9,TRBJ1-2,ASSSQVGRDYGYT
TRBV29-1,TRBJ2-3,SVSDTQY
TRBV5-8,TRBJ2-2,ASSLQGPQTGELF
TRBV7-6,TRBJ1-2,ASSLAGGGYGYT
TRBV7-9,TRBJ2-5,ASRGEETQY
TRBV2,TRBJ1-6,ASSGTGDNSPLH
TRBV20-1,TRBJ2-7,SVQTYYEQY
TRBV4-3,TRBJ1-1,ASSQDYKYTEAF
TRBV19,TRBJ2-1,ASSIVGTSGPGEQF
TRBV27,TRBJ1-1,ASRGTTEAF
TRBV24-1,TRBJ2-7,ATSDTVGTSTYEQY
TRBV9,TRBJ2-1,ASSSGGKSYNEQF
TRBV6-1,TRBJ1-2,ASSGGRGQTNRGYGYT
TRBV28,TRBJ2-7,ASSLLPRSYEQY
TRBV7-2,TRBJ1-5,ASSIGRQPQH
TRBV29-1,TRBJ1-1,SVSTGQGQIRTEAF
TRBV5-1,TRBJ2-1,ASSFPSLHNEQF
TRBV7-6,TRBJ2-3,ASSLALAGTDTQY
TRBV2,TRBJ2-1,ASNGDRAYDEQF
TRBV20-1,TRBJ2-3,SARDRDTQY
TRBV2,TRBJ1-4,ASSGFARENEKLF
TRBV2,TRBJ2-1,ASSPPGLPNEQF
TRBV2,TRBJ1-1,ASSEGKMNTEAF
TRBV6-2/TRBV6-3,TRBJ1-5,ASTRQMSNQPQH
TRBV25-1,TRBJ1-2,ASRQDRGEGYT
TRBV20-1,TRBJ2-7,SALSGTSGLSYEQY
TRBV29-1,TRBJ2-6,SVYGGFRTEA
TRBV30,TRBJ1-3,AWTQGHGNTIY
TRBV24-1,TRBJ1-2,ATSDPLRRQSYGYT
TRBV29-1,TRBJ1-2,SRQTGAYGYT
TRBV7-2,TRBJ2-7,ASSQDRATYEQY
TRBV5-1,TRBJ2-1,ASTLGGALGNEQF
TRBV10-2,TRBJ2-3,ASSPGTTDTQY
TRBV20-1,TRBJ2-5,SARAISGRAAETQY
TRBV12-3/TRBV12-4,TRBJ1-4,ASSSNRGLNEKLF
TRBV6-4,TRBJ2-2,ASEVSGGTGELF
TRBV24-1,TRBJ1-5,ATSDRGAGNQPQH
TRBV27,TRBJ2-3,ASSSKTGVVTDTQY
TRBV7-8,TRBJ2-7,ASSLGTATYEQY
TRBV19,TRBJ2-5,ASSTGGAPRGTQY
TRBV19,TRBJ2-1,ASTSSWRIGVYNEQF
TRBV7-9,TRBJ2-7,ASSVPGRGYEQY
TRBV19,TRBJ1-3,ASSKGGSGNTIY
TRBV5-5,TRBJ1-2,ASSLETPYGYT